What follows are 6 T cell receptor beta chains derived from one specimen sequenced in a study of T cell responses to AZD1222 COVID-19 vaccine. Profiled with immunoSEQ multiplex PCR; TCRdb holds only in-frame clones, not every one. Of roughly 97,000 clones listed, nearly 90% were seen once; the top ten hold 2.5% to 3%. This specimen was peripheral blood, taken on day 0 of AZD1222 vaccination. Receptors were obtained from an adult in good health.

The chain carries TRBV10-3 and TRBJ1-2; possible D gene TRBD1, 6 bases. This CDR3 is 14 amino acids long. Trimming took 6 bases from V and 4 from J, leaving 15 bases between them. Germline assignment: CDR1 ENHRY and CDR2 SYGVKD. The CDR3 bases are TGTGCCATCAGGTCAGGGGATAGAATCTATGGCTACACCTTC. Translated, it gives CAIRSGDRIYGYTF.

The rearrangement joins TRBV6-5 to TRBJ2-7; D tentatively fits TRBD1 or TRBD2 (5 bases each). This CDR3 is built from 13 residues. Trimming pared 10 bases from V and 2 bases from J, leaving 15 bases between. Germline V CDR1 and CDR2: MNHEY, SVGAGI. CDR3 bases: TGTGCCACTACCGGGGACGGGGCCTACGAGCAGTACTTC. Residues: CATTGDGAYEQYF.

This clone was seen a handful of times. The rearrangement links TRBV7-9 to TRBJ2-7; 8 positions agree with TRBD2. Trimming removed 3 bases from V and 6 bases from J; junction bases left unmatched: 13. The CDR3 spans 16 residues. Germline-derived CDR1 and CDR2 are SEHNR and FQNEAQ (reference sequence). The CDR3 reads CASSFLPGLGSSEQYF. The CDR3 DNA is TGTGCCAGCAGCTTTTTACCGGGACTAGGATCTTCCGAGCAGTACTTC. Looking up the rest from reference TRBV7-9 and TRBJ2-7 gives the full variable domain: DTGVSQNPRHKITKRGQNVTFRCDPISEHNRLYWYRQTLGQGPEFLTYFQNEAQLEKSRLLSDRFSAERPKGSFSTLEIQRTEQGDSAMYLCASSFLPGLGSSEQYFGPGTRLTVT.

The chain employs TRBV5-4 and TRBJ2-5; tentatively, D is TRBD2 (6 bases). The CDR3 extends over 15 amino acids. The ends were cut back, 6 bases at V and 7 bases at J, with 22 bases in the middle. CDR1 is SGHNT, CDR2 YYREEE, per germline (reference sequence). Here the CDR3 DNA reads TGTGCCAGCACCAGGGATCAGGGACTGGCCGGGACCCAGTACTTC. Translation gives CASTRDQGLAGTQYF.

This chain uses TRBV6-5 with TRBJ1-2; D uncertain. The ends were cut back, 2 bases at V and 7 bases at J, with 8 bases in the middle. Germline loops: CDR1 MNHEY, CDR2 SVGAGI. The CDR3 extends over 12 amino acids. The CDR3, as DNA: TGTGCCAGCAGTTACGGGTCCGGTGGCTACACCTTC. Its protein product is CASSYGSGGYTF.

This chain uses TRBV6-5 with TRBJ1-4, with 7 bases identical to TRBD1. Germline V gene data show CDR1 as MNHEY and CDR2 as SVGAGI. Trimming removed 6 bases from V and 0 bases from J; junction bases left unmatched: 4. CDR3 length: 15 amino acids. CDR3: CASRNRGATNEKLFF. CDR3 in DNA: TGTGCCAGCAGAAACAGGGGCGCAACTAATGAAAAACTGTTTTTT.